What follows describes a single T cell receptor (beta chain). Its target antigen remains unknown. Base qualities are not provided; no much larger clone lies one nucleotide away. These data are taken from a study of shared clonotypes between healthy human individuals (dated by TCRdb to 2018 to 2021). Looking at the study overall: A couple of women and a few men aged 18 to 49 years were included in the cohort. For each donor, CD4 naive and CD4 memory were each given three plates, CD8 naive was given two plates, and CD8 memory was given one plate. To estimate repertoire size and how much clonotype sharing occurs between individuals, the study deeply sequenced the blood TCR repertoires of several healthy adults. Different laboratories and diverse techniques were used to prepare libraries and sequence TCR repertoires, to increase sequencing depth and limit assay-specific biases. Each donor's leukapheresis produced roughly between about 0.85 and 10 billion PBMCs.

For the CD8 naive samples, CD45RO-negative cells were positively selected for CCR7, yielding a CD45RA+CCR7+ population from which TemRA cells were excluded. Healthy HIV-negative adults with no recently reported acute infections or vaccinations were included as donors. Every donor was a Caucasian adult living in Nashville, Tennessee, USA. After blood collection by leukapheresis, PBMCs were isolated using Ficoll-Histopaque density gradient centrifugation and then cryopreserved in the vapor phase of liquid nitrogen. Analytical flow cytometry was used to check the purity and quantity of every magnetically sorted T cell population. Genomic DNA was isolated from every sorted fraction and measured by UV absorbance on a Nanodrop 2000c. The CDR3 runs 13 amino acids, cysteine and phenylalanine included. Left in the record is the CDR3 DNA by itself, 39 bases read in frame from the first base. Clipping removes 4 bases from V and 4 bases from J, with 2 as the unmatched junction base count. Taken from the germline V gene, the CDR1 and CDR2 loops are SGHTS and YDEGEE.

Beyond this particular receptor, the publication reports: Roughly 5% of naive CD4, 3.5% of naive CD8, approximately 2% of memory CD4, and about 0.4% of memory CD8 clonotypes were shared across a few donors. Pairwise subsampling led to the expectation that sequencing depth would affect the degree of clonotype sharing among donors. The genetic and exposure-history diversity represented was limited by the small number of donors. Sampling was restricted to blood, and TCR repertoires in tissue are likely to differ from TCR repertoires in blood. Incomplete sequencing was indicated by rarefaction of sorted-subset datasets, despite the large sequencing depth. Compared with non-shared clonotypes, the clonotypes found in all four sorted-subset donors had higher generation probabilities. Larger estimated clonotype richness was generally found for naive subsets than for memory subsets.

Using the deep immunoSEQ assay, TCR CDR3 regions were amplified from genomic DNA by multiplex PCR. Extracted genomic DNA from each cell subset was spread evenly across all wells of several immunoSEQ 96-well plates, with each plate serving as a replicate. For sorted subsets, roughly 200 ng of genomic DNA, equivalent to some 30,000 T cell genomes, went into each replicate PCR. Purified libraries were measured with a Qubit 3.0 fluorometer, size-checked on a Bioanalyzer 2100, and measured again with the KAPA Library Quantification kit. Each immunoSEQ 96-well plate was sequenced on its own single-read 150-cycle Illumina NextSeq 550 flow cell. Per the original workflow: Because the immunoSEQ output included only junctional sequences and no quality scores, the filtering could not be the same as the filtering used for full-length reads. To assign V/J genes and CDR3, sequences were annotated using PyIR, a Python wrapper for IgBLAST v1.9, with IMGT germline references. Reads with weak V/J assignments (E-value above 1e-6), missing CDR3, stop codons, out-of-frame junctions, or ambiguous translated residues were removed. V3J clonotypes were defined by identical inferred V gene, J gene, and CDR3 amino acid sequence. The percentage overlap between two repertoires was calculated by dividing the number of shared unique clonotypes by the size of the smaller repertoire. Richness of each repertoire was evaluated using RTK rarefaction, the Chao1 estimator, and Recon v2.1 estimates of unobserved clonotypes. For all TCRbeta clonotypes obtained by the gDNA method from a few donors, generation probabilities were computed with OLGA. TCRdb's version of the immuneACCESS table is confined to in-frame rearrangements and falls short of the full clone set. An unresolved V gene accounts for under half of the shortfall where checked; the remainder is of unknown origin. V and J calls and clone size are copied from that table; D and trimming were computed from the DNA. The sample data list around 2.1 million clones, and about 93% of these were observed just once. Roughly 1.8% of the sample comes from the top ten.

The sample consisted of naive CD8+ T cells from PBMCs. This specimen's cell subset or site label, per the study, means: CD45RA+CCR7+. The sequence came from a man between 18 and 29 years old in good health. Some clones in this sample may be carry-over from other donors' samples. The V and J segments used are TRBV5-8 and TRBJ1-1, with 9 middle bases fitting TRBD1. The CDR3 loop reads CASSGQGSTEAFF. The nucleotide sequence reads TGTGCCAGCAGCGGACAGGGGAGCACTGAAGCTTTCTTT. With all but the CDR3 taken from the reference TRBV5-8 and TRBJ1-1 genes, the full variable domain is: EAGVTQSPTHLIKTRGQQATLRCSPISGHTSVYWYQQALGLGLQFLLWYDEGEERNRGNFPPRFSGRQFPNYSSELNVNALELEDSALYLCASSGQGSTEAFFGQGTRLTVV.